This TCR beta chain was sequenced for a study of vaccination and CD4 T cells after COVID-19. CD4+ T cells that had been cultured provided DNA sequenced with the Oncomine TCR Beta short-read assay. Via MiXCR, TCRdb re-called the PCR reads, giving one row per CDR3 protein. This sample yields around 20,000 distinct CDR3 sequences, of which about 56% are seen a single time; over 7% belongs to the top ten. The germline V gene encodes CDR1 SGHAT and CDR2 FQNNGV. With 5 bases removed from V and 6 bases from J, the gap between germline ends came to 13 bases. The CDR3 is 13 amino acids. Treatment: approximately 9-day PBMC culture with coronavirus spike peptide pools or control peptides (ViraFEST assay). Of note for this clonotype: Antigen unknown.

The TCR sequence derives from a human donor who had recovered from COVID-19. The V call is TRBV11-2, the J call TRBJ1-2, with TRBD1 as a possible D gene (5 bases). The sequences come from CD4+ T cells from blood, cultured in vitro, collected before SARS-CoV-2 vaccination. The CDR3 region is CASSPGSPDGYTF. CDR3 coding DNA: TGTGCCAGCAGCCCAGGGAGCCCTGATGGCTACACCTTC.